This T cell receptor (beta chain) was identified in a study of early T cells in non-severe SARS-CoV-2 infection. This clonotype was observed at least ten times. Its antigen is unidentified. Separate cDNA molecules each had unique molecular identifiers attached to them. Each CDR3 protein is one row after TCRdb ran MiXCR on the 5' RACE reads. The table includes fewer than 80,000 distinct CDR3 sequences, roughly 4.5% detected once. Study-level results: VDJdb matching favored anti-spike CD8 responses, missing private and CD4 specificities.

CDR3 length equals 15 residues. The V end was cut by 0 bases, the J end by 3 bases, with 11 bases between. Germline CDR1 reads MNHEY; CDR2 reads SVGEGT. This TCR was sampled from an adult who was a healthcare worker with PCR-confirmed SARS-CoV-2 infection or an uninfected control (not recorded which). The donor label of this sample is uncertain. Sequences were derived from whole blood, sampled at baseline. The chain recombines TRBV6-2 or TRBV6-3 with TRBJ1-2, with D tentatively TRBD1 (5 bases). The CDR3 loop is CASSYSIRGDYGYTF. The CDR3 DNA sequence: TGTGCCAGCAGTTACTCGATACGGGGGGACTATGGCTACACCTTC.